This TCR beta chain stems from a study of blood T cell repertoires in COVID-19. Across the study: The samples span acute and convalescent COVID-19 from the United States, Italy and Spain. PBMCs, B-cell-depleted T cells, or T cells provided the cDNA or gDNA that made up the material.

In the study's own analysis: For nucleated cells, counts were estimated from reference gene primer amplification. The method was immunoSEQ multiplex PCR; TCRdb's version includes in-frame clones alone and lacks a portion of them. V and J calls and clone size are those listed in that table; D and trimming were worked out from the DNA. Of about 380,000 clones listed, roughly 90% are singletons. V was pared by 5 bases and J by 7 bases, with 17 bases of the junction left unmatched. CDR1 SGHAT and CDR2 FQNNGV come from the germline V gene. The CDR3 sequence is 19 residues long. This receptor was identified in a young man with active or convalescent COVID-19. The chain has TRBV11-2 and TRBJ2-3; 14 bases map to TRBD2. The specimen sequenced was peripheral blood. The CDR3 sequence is CASSRHSGTSGGNGYTQYF. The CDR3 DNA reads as TGTGCCAGCAGCAGACACTCCGGGACTAGCGGGGGTAACGGGTATACGCAGTATTTT.